This T cell receptor (beta chain) was sequenced in a study of cytomegalovirus exposure and HLA in healthy donors (dated by TCRdb to the late 2010s). General notes on the study: According to a later analysis, one platform produced both the roughly 120 validation repertoires and the roughly 650 repertoires of the first cohort. In addition to the first cohort of roughly 670 subjects, a separate validation cohort of approximately 130 different subjects was used. The study aimed to test whether signatures of past pathogen exposure could be identified by cataloging public T cell receptors. The study combined high-throughput TCR immunosequencing, statistical association of individual TCRs with disease status, and machine learning to predict cytomegalovirus infection status.

Libraries were built with the immunoSEQ multiplex PCR assay. In the paper's pipeline: A statistical classification framework was developed to diagnose cytomegalovirus status using the catalog of TCR beta chain sequences. TCRdb stores this immuneACCESS table with in-frame sequences only. Part of the clones is absent; in the studies checked, under half of the shortfall reflects unresolved V genes, and no reason is known for the rest. V, J and clone size derive from that table, while D and trimming were established from the DNA sequence. This sample has 150,000 or so clones in its table, and roughly 89% of those were observed once. The ten largest clones represent roughly 1.5% of the sample. The donors were included in the validation cohort of 130 or so subjects, a group kept apart from the roughly 690-subject first cohort. This clone has just one count. The antigen it recognizes is unknown. The sample holds no much larger clone one base away, and base qualities are not on file.

Spanning cysteine to phenylalanine, the CDR3 consists of 18 amino acids. CDR3 DNA is the only sequence kept; it has 54 bases, read in frame from the first base. V is pruned by 0 bases and J by 3 bases, leaving 12 bases of the junction without a gene match. The study at large found these results: The study listed 150 to 200 TCR beta chains as associated with cytomegalovirus. Cytomegalovirus status was reported to be diagnosed by the classifier with high specificity and sensitivity in both the original and validation cohorts. In a later analysis, TCRs clustered in the first cohort were found to also tend to co-occur in the 120 or so validation repertoires, with 85% to 95% of cluster scores above 0. The authors suggested that the approach could potentially be extended to other disease states and immunological phenotypes. A later analysis lacked HLA typing for the validation cohort, so it scored co-occurrence in that cohort across all 110 or so repertoires. Across donors, most TCR sequences were observed very rarely, whereas some public TCRs were present in many individuals. In vitro tests confirmed that a few of the cytomegalovirus-associated TCR beta chains recognize cytomegalovirus antigens.

This clonotype was sampled from a woman in her 30s in good health and CMV-seronegative. The chain is encoded by TRBV5-3 joined to TRBJ1-1, with 9 bases aligning to TRBD1. TRBV5-3 has ORF status, its function being uncertain. Source material: PBMCs. The encoded CDR3 is CARSLGGTDGQGYTEAFF. The DNA is TGTGCCAGAAGCTTGGGAGGTACTGACGGACAGGGGTACACTGAAGCTTTCTTT.